The T cell receptor beta chain described here comes from a study of Graves' ophthalmopathy and Graves' hyperthyroidism. If patients had other autoimmune diseases, uncontrolled infections, pregnancy or lactation, they were excluded. Out of around 9.5 ml of fresh peripheral blood, PBMCs were obtained. The germline V gene has CDR1 SNHLY and CDR2 FYNNEI. V trimming: 5 bases; J trimming: 7 bases; junction bases outside the gene matches: 11. This CDR3 has 16 residues. TCR beta CDR3 amplification used RNA transcripts. Second-round multiplex PCR came after first-round RT-PCR with HTBI primers. TCRdb passed the multiplex PCR reads through MiXCR, listing each CDR3 protein once. The data show almost 750,000 distinct CDR3 sequences, with approximately 40% seen just once and approximately 46% held by the top ten.

This sequence was found in an adult man with Graves' ophthalmopathy. The chain is built from TRBV2 and TRBJ1-4, with TRBD1 matching 9 bases. Input material: peripheral blood. Written as DNA, the CDR3 is TGTGCCAGCAGTTTCGGGACAGGGACAGCTGGTGAAAAACTGTTTTTT. Translating it yields CASSFGTGTAGEKLFF.